One sample yielded the 31 T cell receptor beta chains listed below, sequenced in a study of identical twins. Using its own MiXCR run on the 5' RACE reads, TCRdb lists one record per CDR3 protein. The data show some 330,000 distinct CDR3 sequences, roughly 9% seen once. Sequencing used naive T cells sorted from blood. The receptors originated from a woman aged 50 to 60 in good health.

The rearrangement uses TRBV6-5 and TRBJ1-5; D is unclear. Deletions cut 4 bases from V and 6 bases from J, with 10 bases between. The CDR3 length is 13 residues. Per the germline V gene, CDR1 is MNHEY and CDR2 is SVGAGI. The CDR3 is CASSLTWTQPQHF. CDR3 sequence (DNA): TGTGCCAGCAGTTTGACATGGACTCAGCCCCAGCATTTT.

CDR3 nucleotides: TGTGCCAGCAGCTTTGTTGCGGAGACCCAGTACTTC. It specifies CASSFVAETQYF. The gene calls are TRBV11-3 and TRBJ2-5; no clear D. The germline V gene has CDR1 SGHNT and CDR2 YENEEA. This CDR3 has 12 amino acids. V was cut by 3 bases and J by 5 bases, with 7 bases left in between. The entire variable domain, with the rest obtained from reference TRBV11-3 and TRBJ2-5, is as follows: EAGVVQSPRYKIIEKKQPVAFWCNPISGHNTLYWYLQNLGQGPELLIRYENEEAVDDSQLPKDRFSAERLKGVDSTLKIQPAELGDSAVYLCASSFVAETQYFGPGTRLLVL.

This sequence joins TRBV20-1 and TRBJ2-3; TRBD1 matches at 9 bases. CDR1 and CDR2 (germline): DFQATT, SNEGSKA (reference sequence). The CDR3 length is 15 residues. The J segment lost 2 bases and the V segment lost 5 bases, leaving 8 bases of the junction unmatched. CDR3 nucleotide sequence: TGCAGTGCTCCCCCGGGACAGGGTGTCACAGATACGCAGTATTTT. Amino acids: CSAPPGQGVTDTQYF.

As regards this clonotype: This sequence may be a read error, since a much larger clone differs from it by one base. This sequence joins TRBV5-1 and TRBJ2-3, with 11 bases aligning to TRBD2. The V gene's germline CDR1 is SGHRS and CDR2 YFSETQ. This CDR3 has 16 amino acids. The DNA for the CDR3 is TGCGCCAGCAGCTCCCTTAGCGGGAGGGGCACAGATGCGCAGTATTTT. Protein: CASSSLSGRGTDAQYF.

The V call is TRBV29-1, the J call TRBJ2-2, with D possibly being TRBD1 (7 bases). This CDR3 contains 16 residues. The ends were cut back, 7 bases at V and 6 bases at J, with 24 bases in the middle. The germline CDR1 and CDR2 sequences are SQVTM and ANQGSEA. CDR3 amino acids: CSALTGAAGRSGELFF. The DNA for the CDR3 is TGCAGCGCTTTAACAGGGGCGGCGGGAAGGTCCGGGGAGCTGTTTTTT.

V gene TRBV14 combines with J gene TRBJ2-4; no firm D call. The CDR3 spans 15 residues. Trimming removed 2 bases from V and 1 base from J, with 9 bases in between. From germline, CDR1 is SGHDN and CDR2 FVKESK. The CDR3 sequence is CASSQHGWAKNIQYF. Here the CDR3 DNA reads TGTGCCAGCAGCCAACACGGTTGGGCCAAAAACATTCAGTACTTC.

This clonotype has at least ten counts. The rearrangement links TRBV11-2 to TRBJ2-7; D gene ambiguous. Deletions cut 1 base from V and 6 bases from J, with 7 bases between. Germline V gene lookup returns CDR1 SGHAT and CDR2 FQNNGV. The CDR3 is made up of 12 amino acids. The CDR3 DNA is TGTGCCAGCAGCTTAGGTGGTTCCGAGCAGTACTTC. This codes for CASSLGGSEQYF.

The V gene is TRBV5-1, the J gene TRBJ2-2; tentative D call: TRBD2 (6 bases). V was pared by 6 bases and J by 5 bases, with 17 bases between. CDR3 size: 15 residues. The germline gives CDR1 SGHRS, CDR2 YFSETQ. Here the CDR3 reads CASTLDPRGTGELFF. For the CDR3, the DNA is TGCGCCAGCACCCTGGATCCCCGGGGGACCGGGGAGCTGTTTTTT.

The chain carries TRBV5-1 and TRBJ2-7; the D gene is possibly TRBD2 (6 bases). The germline V and J ends were trimmed by 0 bases and 0 bases, with 10 bases remaining between them. The CDR3 runs to 15 residues. In germline, CDR1 is SGHRS, CDR2 YFSETQ. DNA for the CDR3: TGCGCCAGCAGCTTGGGTGACGGGAGCTCCTACGAGCAGTACGTC. This encodes CASSLGDGSSYEQYV.

A few counts support this clonotype. V and J are TRBV24-1 and TRBJ2-1; 7 bases match TRBD2. Trimming took 9 bases from V and 9 from J; bases not matched to a gene: 4. CDR3 length equals 11 residues. Germline CDR1 KGHDR, CDR2 SFDVKD. CDR3 sequence: CATVGRGEQFF. The CDR3 DNA follows: TGTGCCACCGTGGGGAGGGGTGAGCAGTTCTTC.

This clonotype was seen repeatedly, ten times or more. The CDR3 coding sequence is TGTGCCAGCAGCTTAGGGTATAACACTGAAGCTTTCTTT. This codes for CASSLGYNTEAFF. This chain joins TRBV13 and TRBJ1-1; unclear D gene. This CDR3 is 13 amino acids long. The ends were cut back, 0 bases at V and 2 bases at J, with 4 bases in the middle. Germline values: CDR1 PRHDT, CDR2 FYEKMQ (reference sequence).

This clonotype was counted between two and nine times. V and J are TRBV5-1 and TRBJ2-1; 7 bases line up with TRBD2. With V trimmed by 0 bases and J by 3 bases, 6 bases remained unmatched. Per germline, CDR1 SGHRS and CDR2 YFSETQ. The CDR3 covers 16 residues. As DNA, the CDR3 is TGCGCCAGCAGCTTGGACAGCGGGGAATACTACAATGAGCAGTTCTTC. Amino acids: CASSLDSGEYYNEQFF.

In this sample, this clonotype turned up a few times. The rearrangement joins TRBV5-6 to TRBJ1-1; TRBD1 aligns across 8 bases. V gave up 1 base and J gave up 1 base; unmatched junction bases: 3. Per germline, CDR1 SGHDT and CDR2 YYEEEE. This CDR3 is 15 amino acids long. The CDR3: CASSLLGQANTEAFF. CDR3 in DNA: TGTGCCAGCAGCTTGTTGGGACAGGCGAACACTGAAGCTTTCTTT.

This clonotype was seen a few times. The rearrangement links TRBV20-1 to TRBJ2-5, with D maybe TRBD2 (5 bases). The germline CDR1 and CDR2 sequences are DFQATT and SNEGSKA (reference sequence). Trimming removed 0 bases from V and 3 bases from J, with 14 bases in between. CDR3 length: 15 amino acids. The CDR3 DNA reads TGCAGTGCTAGAGAGGCGCAGAGGGCGGAAGAGACCCAGTACTTC. This codes for CSAREAQRAEETQYF.

The V gene is TRBV5-1, the J gene TRBJ2-1, with 12 bases identical to TRBD2. CDR3 length equals 19 residues. Germline V gives CDR1 SGHRS, CDR2 YFSETQ. The junction had 10 bases not matched to a gene; V was cut back by 3 bases and J by 0 bases. CDR3 bases: TGCGCCAGCAGCTCACGGACTAGCGGGACAGGAGGCTCCTACAATGAGCAGTTCTTC. This sequence encodes CASSSRTSGTGGSYNEQFF.

At least ten counts were recorded for this clonotype. The chain couples TRBV5-1 to TRBJ2-2; TRBD2 matches 7 bases. With V trimmed by 7 bases and J by 1 base, 1 base remained unmatched. The CDR3 sequence is 13 residues long. In germline, CDR1 is SGHRS, CDR2 YFSETQ. The CDR3 region is CASQRENTGELFF. The CDR3 DNA reads TGCGCCAGCCAGCGGGAGAACACCGGGGAGCTGTTTTTT.

The gene calls are TRBV24-1 and TRBJ2-7; the match to TRBD2 covers 14 bases. After removal of 4 bases from V and 2 bases from J, the junction contained 9 bases not matched to a gene. The CDR3 spans 18 residues. Germline V gene data show CDR1 as KGHDR and CDR2 as SFDVKD. The CDR3 DNA reads TGTGCCACCAGTGAGGGGACTAGCGGGAGCCTCTACACCTACGAGCAGTACTTC. It yields the protein CATSEGTSGSLYTYEQYF.

This clonotype has ten or more counts. The chain combines TRBV12-3 or TRBV12-4 with TRBJ1-1; no clear D. Trimming left V 6 bases short and J 0 bases short, with 5 bases between. The CDR3 covers 12 residues. CDR3 bases: TGTGCCAGCAGCAATATGAACACTGAAGCTTTCTTT. It encodes CASSNMNTEAFF.

This clonotype was picked up a small number of times. The rearrangement joins TRBV27 to TRBJ1-2; a possible D gene is TRBD1 (5 bases). Germline CDR1 reads MNHEY; CDR2 reads SMNVEV (reference sequence). The CDR3 runs to 12 residues. V lost 8 bases and J 8 bases, leaving 15 bases between the germline ends. This chain's CDR3 is CASWDLIGGYTF. Here the CDR3 DNA reads TGTGCCAGCTGGGACTTGATAGGCGGCTACACCTTC.

The table lists this clonotype with a few counts. V usage is TRBV12-3 or TRBV12-4 and J usage is TRBJ1-5; 9 bases fit TRBD1. J gave up 2 bases and V 4 bases, and 6 bases lay outside the gene matches. The CDR3 has 16 amino acids. Here the CDR3 reads CASSSQGALGNQPQHF. The CDR3 DNA is TGTGCCAGCAGTTCACAGGGGGCTCTCGGCAATCAGCCCCAGCATTTT.

This clonotype was counted many times. The chain couples TRBV29-1 to TRBJ2-1, with D unclear. The ends were cut back, 1 base at V and 4 bases at J, with 5 bases in the middle. The germline V gene has CDR1 SQVTM and CDR2 ANQGSEA. The CDR3 spans 12 residues. The CDR3: CSVEGLYNEQFF. In DNA form, the CDR3 reads TGCAGCGTTGAAGGCCTTTACAATGAGCAGTTCTTC.

The table lists this clonotype with many counts. The chain joins TRBV5-6 to TRBJ2-5; 14 bases fit TRBD2. Germline V lookup: CDR1 SGHDT, CDR2 YYEEEE. There are 17 residues in the CDR3. Trimming removed 2 bases from V and 3 bases from J; junction bases left unmatched: 6. Written as DNA, the CDR3 is TGTGCCAGCAGCTTTCTCCGGGGACTAGCGGGAGAAGAGACCCAGTACTTC. This encodes CASSFLRGLAGEETQYF.

This clonotype was detected only a few times. This chain uses TRBV12-3 or TRBV12-4 with TRBJ1-1; no clear D. The V gene lost 5 bases and the J gene lost 10 bases, with 11 bases spanning the gap. This CDR3 has 11 amino acids. The CDR3 reads CASSRRVRAFF. The CDR3 region has the DNA TGTGCCAGCAGTCGGAGGGTCCGAGCTTTCTTT.

The V gene is TRBV15, the J gene TRBJ1-2; perhaps TRBD1 as D (5 bases). Germline V gene lookup returns CDR1 LNHNV and CDR2 YYDKDF (reference sequence). The V and J ends lost 8 bases and 6 bases respectively, with 28 bases between them. This CDR3 spans 17 amino acids. The CDR3 loop is CATVRAQGYLRGDGYTF. The DNA for the CDR3 is TGTGCCACCGTTCGGGCGCAGGGATATCTCCGAGGGGATGGCTACACCTTC.

A note on this clonotype: This may stem from a read error, because a much larger clone lies one nucleotide away. The gene calls are TRBV14 and TRBJ1-2; a possible D gene is TRBD1 (5 bases). Germline CDR1 reads SGHDN; CDR2 reads FVKESK. The CDR3 totals 16 residues. V lost 4 bases to trimming and J lost 6 bases, with 21 bases between them. The CDR3: CASSPPGNIRGHGYTF. The CDR3 DNA follows: TGTGCCAGCAGCCCCCCAGGAAACATCCGGGGCCATGGCTACACCTTC.

This clonotype was detected many times. The chain has TRBV4-1 and TRBJ2-3; D ambiguous. CDR1 is MGHRA and CDR2 is YSYEKL in the germline V gene. The CDR3 length is 13 residues. V lost 5 bases to trimming and J lost 0 bases, with 6 bases between them. The CDR3 nucleotides read TGCGCCAGCAGCGTTACTAGCACAGATACGCAGTATTTT. It specifies CASSVTSTDTQYF.

This clonotype was observed a handful of times. V gene TRBV9 combines with J gene TRBJ2-7; D perhaps matches TRBD1 (6 bases). V was trimmed by 3 bases and J by 1 base, leaving 14 bases between them. The CDR3 spans 15 residues. Germline loops: CDR1 SGDLS, CDR2 YYNGEE. The CDR3 is CASSEGLQGSYEQYF. CDR3 DNA sequence: TGTGCCAGCAGCGAGGGATTACAGGGTTCCTACGAGCAGTACTTC.

This clonotype was seen more than once but under ten times. CDR3 sequence reads: CATSDAGGTGELFF. CDR3 DNA sequence: TGTGCCACCAGCGACGCGGGCGGCACCGGGGAGCTGTTTTTT. V gene TRBV24-1 combines with J gene TRBJ2-2, with D perhaps TRBD2 (5 bases). Germline CDR1 is KGHDR and CDR2 is SFDVKD. The CDR3 contains 14 residues. V shed 7 bases and J shed 4 bases, with 12 bases lying between them.

This clonotype has more than one count but fewer than ten. The gene calls are TRBV20-1 and TRBJ2-5, with a weak D call TRBD2 (5 bases). Germline CDR1 DFQATT, CDR2 SNEGSKA (reference sequence). The CDR3 spans 17 residues. Trimming stripped 0 bases from V and 5 bases from J, with 22 bases between. The CDR3 DNA is TGCAGTGCTAGAGATCAAAGAGGGCTAGCTATCAGGGAGACCCAGTACTTC. The encoded protein is CSARDQRGLAIRETQYF.

This clonotype was seen more than once but under ten times. This chain uses TRBV9 with TRBJ2-1; TRBD2 might be the D (5 bases). The V gene's germline CDR1 is SGDLS and CDR2 YYNGEE. The CDR3 has 16 residues. Between the trimmed V and J ends, which lost 3 bases and 2 bases, there was a span of 15 bases. The CDR3 region has the DNA TGTGCCAGCAGCGAAGAGGTAGCGCGCACCTACAATGAGCAGTTCTTC. Its protein is CASSEEVARTYNEQFF.

The V call is TRBV30, the J call TRBJ2-7; D possibly corresponds to TRBD1 (5 bases). The CDR3 totals 15 residues. V lost 0 bases to trimming and J lost 2 bases, with 14 bases between them. Germline V gene sequence: CDR1 GTSNPN, CDR2 SVGIG (reference sequence). The CDR3 region is CAWSVQGKNTYEQYV. CDR3 DNA sequence: TGTGCCTGGAGTGTCCAGGGCAAAAATACCTACGAGCAGTACGTC.